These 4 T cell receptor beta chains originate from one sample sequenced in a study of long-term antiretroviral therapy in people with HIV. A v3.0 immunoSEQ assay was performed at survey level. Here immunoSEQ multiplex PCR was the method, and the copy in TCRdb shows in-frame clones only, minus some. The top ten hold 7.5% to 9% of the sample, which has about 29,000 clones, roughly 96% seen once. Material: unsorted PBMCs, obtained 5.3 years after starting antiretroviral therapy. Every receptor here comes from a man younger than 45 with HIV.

The CDR3 sequence: CASSEWWGQEPTGELFF. The CDR3 DNA reads as TGTGCCAGCAGTGAGTGGTGGGGTCAGGAACCGACCGGGGAGCTGTTTTTT. The chain couples TRBV6-1 to TRBJ2-2; D is unclear. The CDR3 sequence is 17 residues long. Per the germline V gene, CDR1 is MNHNS and CDR2 is SASEGT. Trimming pared 3 bases from V and 5 bases from J, leaving 19 bases between.

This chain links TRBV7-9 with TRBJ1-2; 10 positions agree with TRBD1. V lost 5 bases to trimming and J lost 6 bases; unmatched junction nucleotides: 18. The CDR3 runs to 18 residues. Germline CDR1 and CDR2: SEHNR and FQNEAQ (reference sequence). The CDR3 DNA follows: TGTGCCAGCAGCCGCATAATTTACTCCGGGACAGGGGTTGATGGCTACACCTTC. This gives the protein CASSRIIYSGTGVDGYTF.

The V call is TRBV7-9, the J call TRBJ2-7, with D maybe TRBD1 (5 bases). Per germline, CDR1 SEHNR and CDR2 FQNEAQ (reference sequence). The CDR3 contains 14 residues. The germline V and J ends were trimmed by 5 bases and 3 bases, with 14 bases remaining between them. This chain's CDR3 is CASSRLGANYEQYF. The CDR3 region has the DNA TGTGCCAGCAGCCGTCTTGGGGCAAACTACGAGCAGTACTTC.

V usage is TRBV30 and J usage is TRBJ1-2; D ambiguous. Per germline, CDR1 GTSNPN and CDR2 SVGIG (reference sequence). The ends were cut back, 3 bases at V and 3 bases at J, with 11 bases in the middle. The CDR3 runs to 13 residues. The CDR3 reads CAWRADDYYGYTF. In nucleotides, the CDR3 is TGTGCCTGGAGGGCTGACGACTACTATGGCTACACCTTC. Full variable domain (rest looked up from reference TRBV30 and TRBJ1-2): SQTIHQWPATLVQPVGSPLSLECTVEGTSNPNLYWYRQAAGRGLQLLFYSVGIGQISSEVPQNLSASRPQDRQFILSSKKLLLSDSGFYLCAWRADDYYGYTFGSGTRLTVV.